This TCR beta chain was identified during a study of glioma-infiltrating T cells after dendritic cell vaccination. Background on the study: Patients had newly diagnosed or recurrent glioblastoma and received dendritic cell vaccines.

CDR1 is LGHNA, CDR2 YNFKEQ, per germline. Trimming removed 4 bases from V and 1 base from J; junction bases left unmatched: 9. The CDR3 extends over 18 amino acids. This clone is labeled medium-sized (0.01 to 0.1%). TCRB CDR3 was amplified from 2 ug genomic DNA or less. Primers: 60 V beta forward and 13 J beta reverse. TCRdb's table, derived via immunoSEQ multiplex PCR, lists solely in-frame clones and lacks some. The sample yields approximately 67,000 clones, around 81% seen once. Blood PBMC samples: pre-vaccination, two weeks post third vaccination, and at tumor progression. This TCR derives from a human donor with glioblastoma. The J gene is TRBJ1-4, the V gene TRBV4-2; 10 nucleotides match TRBD1. This sample comprised blood, obtained before dendritic cell vaccination. CDR3 in DNA: TGTGCCAGCAGCCCTCGGGACAGGGGTTTGGGAACTAATGAAAAACTGTTTTTT. This codes for CASSPRDRGLGTNEKLFF.